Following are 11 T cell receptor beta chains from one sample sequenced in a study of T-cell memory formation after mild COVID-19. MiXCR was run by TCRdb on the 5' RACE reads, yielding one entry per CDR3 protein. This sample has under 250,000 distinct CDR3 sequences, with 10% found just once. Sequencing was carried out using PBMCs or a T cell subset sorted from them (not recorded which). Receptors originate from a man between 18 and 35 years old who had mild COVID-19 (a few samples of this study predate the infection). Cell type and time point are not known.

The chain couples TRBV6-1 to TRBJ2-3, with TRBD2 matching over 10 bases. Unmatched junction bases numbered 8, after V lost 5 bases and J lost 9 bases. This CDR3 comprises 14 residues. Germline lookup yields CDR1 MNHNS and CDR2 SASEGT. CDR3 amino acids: CASSPGTSDLTQYF. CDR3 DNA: TGTGCCAGCAGTCCGGGGACTAGCGATTTAACGCAGTATTTT.

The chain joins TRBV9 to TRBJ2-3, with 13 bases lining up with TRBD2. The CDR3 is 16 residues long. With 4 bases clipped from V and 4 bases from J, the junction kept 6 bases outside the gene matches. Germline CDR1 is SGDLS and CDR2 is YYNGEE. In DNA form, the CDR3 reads TGTGCCAGCAGCTCGAAGACTAGCGGGGGGCCAGATACGCAGTATTTT. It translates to CASSSKTSGGPDTQYF.

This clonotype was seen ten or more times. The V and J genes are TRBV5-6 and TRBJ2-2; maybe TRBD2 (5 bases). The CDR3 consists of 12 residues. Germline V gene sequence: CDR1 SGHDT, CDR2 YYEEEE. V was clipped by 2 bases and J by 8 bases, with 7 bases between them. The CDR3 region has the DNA TGTGCCAGCAGCTTTGGCGGGGGGGAGCTGTTTTTT. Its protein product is CASSFGGGELFF.

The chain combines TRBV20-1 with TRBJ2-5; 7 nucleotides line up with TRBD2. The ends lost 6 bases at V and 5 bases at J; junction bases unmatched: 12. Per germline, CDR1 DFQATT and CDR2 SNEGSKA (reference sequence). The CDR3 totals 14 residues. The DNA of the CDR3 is TGCAGTGCCACCTTGGGCGGGGGAGGCGAGACCCAGTACTTC. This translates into CSATLGGGGETQYF.

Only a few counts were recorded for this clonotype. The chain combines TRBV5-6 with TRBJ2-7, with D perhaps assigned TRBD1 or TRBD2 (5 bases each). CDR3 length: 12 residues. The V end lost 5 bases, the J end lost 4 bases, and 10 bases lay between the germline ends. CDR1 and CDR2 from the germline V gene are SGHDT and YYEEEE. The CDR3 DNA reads TGTGCCAGCAGTTCCGGGGCGTACGAGCAGTACGTC. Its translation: CASSSGAYEQYV.

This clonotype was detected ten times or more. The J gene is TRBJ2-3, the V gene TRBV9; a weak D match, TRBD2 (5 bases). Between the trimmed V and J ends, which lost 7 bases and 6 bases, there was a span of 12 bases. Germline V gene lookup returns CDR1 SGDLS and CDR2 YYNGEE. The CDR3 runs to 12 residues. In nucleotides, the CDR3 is TGTGCCAGCGCCTCCCCTAGCGATACGCAGTATTTT. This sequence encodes CASASPSDTQYF.

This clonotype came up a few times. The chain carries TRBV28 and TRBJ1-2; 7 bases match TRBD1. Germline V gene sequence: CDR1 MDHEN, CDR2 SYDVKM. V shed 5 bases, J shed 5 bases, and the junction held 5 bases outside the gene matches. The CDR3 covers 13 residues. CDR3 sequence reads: CASSPRQGYGYTF. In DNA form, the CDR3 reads TGTGCCAGCAGTCCTCGACAGGGTTATGGCTACACCTTC.

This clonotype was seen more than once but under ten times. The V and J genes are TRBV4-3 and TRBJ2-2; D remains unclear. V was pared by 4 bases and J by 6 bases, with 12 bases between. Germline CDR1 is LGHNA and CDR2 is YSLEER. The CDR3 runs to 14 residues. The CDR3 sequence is CASSPPFRPGELFF. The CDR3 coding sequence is TGCGCCAGCAGCCCCCCTTTTAGGCCCGGGGAGCTGTTTTTT.

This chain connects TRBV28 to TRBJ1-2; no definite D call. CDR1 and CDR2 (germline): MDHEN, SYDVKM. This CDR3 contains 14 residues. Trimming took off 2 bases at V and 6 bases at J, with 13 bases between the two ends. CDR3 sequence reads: CASSLRSAVDGYTF. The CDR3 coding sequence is TGTGCCAGCAGTTTACGGTCGGCGGTAGATGGCTACACCTTC.

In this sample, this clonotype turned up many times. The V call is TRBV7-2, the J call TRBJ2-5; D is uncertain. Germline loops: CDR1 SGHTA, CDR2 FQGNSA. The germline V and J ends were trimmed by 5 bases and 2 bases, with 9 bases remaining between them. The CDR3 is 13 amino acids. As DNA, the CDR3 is TGTGCCAGCAGCCCATTACATCAAGAGACCCAGTACTTC. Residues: CASSPLHQETQYF.

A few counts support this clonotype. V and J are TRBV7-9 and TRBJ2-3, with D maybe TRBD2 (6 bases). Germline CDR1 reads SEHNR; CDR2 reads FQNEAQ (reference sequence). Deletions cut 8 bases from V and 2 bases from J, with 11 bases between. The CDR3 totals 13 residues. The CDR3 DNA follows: TGTGCCAGCGGGGACTCGTCCACAGATACGCAGTATTTT. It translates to CASGDSSTDTQYF. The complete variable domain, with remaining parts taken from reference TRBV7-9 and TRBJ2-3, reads DTGVSQNPRHKITKRGQNVTFRCDPISEHNRLYWYRQTLGQGPEFLTYFQNEAQLEKSRLLSDRFSAERPKGSFSTLEIQRTEQGDSAMYLCASGDSSTDTQYFGPGTRLTVL.